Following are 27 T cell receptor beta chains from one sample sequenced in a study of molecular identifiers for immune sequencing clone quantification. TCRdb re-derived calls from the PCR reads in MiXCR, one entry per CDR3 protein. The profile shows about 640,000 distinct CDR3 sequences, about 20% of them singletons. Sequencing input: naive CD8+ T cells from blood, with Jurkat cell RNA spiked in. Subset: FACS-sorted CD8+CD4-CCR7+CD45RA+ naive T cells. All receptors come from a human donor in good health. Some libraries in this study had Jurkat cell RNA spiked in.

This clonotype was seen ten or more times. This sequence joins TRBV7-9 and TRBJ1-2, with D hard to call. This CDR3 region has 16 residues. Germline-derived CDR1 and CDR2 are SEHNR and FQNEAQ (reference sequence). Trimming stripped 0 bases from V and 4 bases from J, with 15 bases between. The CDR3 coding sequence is TGTGCCAGCAGCTTAGCCCGCGAGGAACCCATCTATGGCTACACCTTC. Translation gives CASSLAREEPIYGYTF.

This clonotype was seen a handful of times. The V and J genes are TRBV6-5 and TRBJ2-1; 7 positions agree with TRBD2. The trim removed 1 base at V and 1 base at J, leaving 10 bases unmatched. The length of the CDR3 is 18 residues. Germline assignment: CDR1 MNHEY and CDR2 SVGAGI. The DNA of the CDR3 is TGTGCCAGCAGTTACTTTGGAGGAGGACTAGTTTCCTACAATGAGCAGTTCTTC. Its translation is CASSYFGGGLVSYNEQFF.

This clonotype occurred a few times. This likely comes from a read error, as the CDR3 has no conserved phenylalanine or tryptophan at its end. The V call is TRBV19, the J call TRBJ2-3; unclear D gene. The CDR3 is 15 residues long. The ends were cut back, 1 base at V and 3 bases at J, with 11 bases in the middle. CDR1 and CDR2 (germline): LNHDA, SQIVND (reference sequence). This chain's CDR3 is CASSIGAERTDTQYY. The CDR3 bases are TGTGCCAGTAGTATAGGGGCAGAGAGAACAGATACGCAGTATTAT.

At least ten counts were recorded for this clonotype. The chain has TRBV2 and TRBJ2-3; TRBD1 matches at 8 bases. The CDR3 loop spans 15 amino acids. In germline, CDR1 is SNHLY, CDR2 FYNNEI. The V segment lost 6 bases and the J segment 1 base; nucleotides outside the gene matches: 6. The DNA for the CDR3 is TGTGCCAGCAGAGAGCAGGGGGCAGGCACAGATACGCAGTATTTT. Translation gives CASREQGAGTDTQYF.

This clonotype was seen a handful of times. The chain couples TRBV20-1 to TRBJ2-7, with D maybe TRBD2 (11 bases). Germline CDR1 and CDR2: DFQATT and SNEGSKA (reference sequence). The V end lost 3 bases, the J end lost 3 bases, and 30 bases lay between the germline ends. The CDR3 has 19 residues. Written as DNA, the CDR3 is TGCAGTGCTAGCTCGGACAGGGGGTTAGCGGGAGGGGTATACTACGAGCAGTACTTC. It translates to CSASSDRGLAGGVYYEQYF.

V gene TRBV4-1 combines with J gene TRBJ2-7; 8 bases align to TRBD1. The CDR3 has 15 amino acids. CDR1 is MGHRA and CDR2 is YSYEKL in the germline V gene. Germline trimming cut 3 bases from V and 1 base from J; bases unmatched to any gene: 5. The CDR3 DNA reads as TGCGCCAGCAGCCACAACAGGGGGGAATCCTACGAGCAGTACTTC. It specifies CASSHNRGESYEQYF.

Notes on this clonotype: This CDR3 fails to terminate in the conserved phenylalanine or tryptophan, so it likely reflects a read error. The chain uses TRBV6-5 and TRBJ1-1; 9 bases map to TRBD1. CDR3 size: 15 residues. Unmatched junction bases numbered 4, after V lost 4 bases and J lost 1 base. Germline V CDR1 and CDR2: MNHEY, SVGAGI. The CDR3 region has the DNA TGTGCCAGCAGTTGGGACAGGGACGGGAACACTGAAGCTTTCTAT. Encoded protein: CASSWDRDGNTEAFY.

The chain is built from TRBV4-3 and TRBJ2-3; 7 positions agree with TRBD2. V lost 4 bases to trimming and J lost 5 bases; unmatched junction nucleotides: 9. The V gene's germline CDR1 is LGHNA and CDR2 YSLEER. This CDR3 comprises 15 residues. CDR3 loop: CASSRWAGEGDTQYF. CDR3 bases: TGCGCCAGCAGCCGATGGGCGGGAGAGGGAGATACGCAGTATTTT.

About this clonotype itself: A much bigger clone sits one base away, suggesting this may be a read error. CDR3 nucleotides: TGTGCCAGCAGTCACGGCTTCGAAGCTCTCTTT. It translates to CASSHGFEALF. The chain employs TRBV25-1 and TRBJ1-1; D not certain. CDR1 and CDR2 from the germline V gene are MGHDK and SYGVNS. CDR3 length: 11 residues.

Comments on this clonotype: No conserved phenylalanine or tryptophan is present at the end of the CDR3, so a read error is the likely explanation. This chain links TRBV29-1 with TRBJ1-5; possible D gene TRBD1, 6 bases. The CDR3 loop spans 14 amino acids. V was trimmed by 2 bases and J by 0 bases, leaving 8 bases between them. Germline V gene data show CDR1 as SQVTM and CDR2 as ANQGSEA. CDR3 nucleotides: TGCAGCGTTGAATCAGGGGATAGCAATCAGCCCCAGCATTAT. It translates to CSVESGDSNQPQHY.

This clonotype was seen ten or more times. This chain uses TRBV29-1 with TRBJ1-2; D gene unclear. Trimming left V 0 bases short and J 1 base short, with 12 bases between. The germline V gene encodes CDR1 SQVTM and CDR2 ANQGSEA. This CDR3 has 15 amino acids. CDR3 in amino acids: CSVEDSVVVNYGYTF. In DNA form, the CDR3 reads TGCAGCGTTGAAGATTCTGTAGTCGTTAACTATGGCTACACCTTC. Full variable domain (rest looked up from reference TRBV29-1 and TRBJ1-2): SAVISQKPSRDICQRGTSLTIQCQVDSQVTMMFWYRQQPGQSLTLIATANQGSEATYESGFVIDKFPISRPNLTFSTLTVSNMSPEDSSIYLCSVEDSVVVNYGYTFGSGTRLTVV.

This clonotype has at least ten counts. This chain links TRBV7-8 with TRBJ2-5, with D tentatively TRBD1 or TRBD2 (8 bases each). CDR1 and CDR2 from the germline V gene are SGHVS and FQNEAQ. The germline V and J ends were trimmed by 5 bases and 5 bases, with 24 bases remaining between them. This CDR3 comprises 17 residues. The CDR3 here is CASSLGFGSGDRETQYF. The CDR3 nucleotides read TGTGCCAGCAGCCTAGGCTTCGGTAGCGGGGACAGGGAGACCCAGTACTTC.

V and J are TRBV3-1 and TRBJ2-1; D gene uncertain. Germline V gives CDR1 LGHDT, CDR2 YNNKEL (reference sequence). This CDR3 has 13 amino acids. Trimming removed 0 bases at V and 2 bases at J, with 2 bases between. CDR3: CASSQDPYNEQFF. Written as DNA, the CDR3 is TGTGCCAGCAGCCAAGACCCCTACAATGAGCAGTTCTTC.

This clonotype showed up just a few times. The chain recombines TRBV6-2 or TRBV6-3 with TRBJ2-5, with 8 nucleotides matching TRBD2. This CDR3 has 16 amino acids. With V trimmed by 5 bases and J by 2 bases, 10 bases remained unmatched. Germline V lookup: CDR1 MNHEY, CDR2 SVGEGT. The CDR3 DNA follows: TGTGCCAGCAGTCCCGATGGCGGGGGGTCTCAAGAGACCCAGTACTTC. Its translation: CASSPDGGGSQETQYF.

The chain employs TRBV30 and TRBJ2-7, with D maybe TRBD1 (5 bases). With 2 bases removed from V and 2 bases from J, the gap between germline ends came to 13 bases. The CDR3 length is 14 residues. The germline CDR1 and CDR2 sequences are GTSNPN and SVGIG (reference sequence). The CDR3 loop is CAWSPWGSTYEQYF. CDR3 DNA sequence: TGTGCCTGGAGTCCCTGGGGCAGCACCTACGAGCAGTACTTC.

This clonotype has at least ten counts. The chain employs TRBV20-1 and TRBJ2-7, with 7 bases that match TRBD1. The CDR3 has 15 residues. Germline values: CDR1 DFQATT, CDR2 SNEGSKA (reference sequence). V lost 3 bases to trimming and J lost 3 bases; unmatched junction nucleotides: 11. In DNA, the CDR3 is TGCAGTGCTAGTTCGCCGACAGGGTCTGTCTACGAGCAGTACTTC. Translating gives CSASSPTGSVYEQYF.

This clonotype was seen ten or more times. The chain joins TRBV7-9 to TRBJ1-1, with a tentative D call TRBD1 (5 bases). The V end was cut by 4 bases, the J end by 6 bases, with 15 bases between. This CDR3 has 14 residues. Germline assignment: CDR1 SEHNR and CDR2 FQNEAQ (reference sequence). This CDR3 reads CASSSGLKIPEAFF. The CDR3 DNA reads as TGTGCCAGCAGCTCAGGGCTGAAGATCCCTGAAGCTTTCTTT.

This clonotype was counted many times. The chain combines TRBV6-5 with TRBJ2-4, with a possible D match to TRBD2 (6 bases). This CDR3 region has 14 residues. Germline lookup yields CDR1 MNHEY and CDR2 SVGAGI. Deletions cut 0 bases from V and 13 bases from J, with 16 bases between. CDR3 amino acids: CASSYSGGSIGQYF. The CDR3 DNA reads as TGTGCCAGCAGTTACTCCGGGGGTTCGATCGGACAGTACTTC.

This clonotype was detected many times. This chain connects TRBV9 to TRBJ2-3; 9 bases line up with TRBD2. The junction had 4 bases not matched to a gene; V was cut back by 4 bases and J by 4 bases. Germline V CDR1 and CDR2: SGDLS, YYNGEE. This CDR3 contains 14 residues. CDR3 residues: CASSSGGPADTQYF. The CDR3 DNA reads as TGTGCCAGCAGCAGCGGGGGGCCCGCAGATACGCAGTATTTT. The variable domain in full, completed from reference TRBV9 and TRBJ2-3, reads DSGVTQTPKHLITATGQRVTLRCSPRSGDLSVYWYQQSLDQGLQFLIQYYNGEERAKGNILERFSAQQFPDLHSELNLSSLELGDSALYFCASSSGGPADTQYFGPGTRLTVL.

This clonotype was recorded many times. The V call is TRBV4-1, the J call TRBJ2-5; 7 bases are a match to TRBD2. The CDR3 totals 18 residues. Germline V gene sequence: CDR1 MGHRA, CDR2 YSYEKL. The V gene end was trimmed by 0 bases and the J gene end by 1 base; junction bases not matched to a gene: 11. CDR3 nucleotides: TGCGCCAGCAGCCAAGAGTGGGTGGCTAGCGGAACCCAAGAGACCCAGTACTTC. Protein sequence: CASSQEWVASGTQETQYF.

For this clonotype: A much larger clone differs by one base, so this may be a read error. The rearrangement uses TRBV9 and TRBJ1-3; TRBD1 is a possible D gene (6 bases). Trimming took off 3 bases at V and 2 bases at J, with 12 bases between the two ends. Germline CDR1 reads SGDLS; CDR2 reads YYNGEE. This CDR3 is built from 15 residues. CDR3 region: CASSADRSTGNTIYF. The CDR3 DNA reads TGTGCCAGCAGCGCAGACAGGTCCACTGGAAACACCATATATTTT.

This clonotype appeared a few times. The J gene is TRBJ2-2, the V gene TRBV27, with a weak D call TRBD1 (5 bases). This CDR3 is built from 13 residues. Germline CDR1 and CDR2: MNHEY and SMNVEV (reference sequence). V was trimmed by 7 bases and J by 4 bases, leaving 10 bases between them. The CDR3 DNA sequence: TGTGCCAGCACTACAGGTCGCACCGGGGAGCTGTTTTTT. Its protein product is CASTTGRTGELFF.

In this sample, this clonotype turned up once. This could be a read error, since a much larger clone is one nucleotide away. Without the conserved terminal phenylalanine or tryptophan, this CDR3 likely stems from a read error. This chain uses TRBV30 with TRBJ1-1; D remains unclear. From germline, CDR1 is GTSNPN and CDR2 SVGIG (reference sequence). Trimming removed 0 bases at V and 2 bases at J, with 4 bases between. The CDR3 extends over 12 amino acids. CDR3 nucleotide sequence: TGTGCCTGGAGTGTATTTAACACTGAAGCTTTCCTT. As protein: CAWSVFNTEAFL.

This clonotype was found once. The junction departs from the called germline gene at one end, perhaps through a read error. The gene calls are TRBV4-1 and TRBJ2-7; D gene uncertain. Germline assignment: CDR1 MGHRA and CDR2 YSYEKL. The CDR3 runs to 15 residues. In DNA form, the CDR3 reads TGCGTCAGCAGCCAAGAAAAAGGGAACTCCTACGAGCAGTACTTC. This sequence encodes CVSSQEKGNSYEQYF.

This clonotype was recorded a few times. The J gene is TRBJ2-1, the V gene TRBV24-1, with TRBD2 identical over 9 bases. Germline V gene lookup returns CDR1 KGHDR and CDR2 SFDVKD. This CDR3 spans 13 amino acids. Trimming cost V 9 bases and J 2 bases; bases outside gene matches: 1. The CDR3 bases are TGTGCCACCGCGGGGGGGACCTACAATGAGCAGTTCTTC. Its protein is CATAGGTYNEQFF.

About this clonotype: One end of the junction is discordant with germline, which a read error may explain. CDR3 residues: CAGSAGTGGYEQFF. CDR3 sequence (DNA): TGTGCCGGCAGTGCCGGGACAGGGGGTTATGAGCAGTTCTTC. The V and J genes are TRBV6-6 and TRBJ2-1; 11 bases agree with TRBD1. This CDR3 region has 14 residues. Germline CDR1 reads MNHNY; CDR2 reads SVGAGI (reference sequence).

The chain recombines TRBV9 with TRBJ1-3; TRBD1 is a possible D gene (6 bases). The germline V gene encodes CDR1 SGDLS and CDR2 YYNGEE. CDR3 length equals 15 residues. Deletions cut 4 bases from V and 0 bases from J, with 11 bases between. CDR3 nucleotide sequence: TGTGCCAGCAGCCCAAGGGGGGACTCTGGAAACACCATATATTTT. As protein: CASSPRGDSGNTIYF.